The rows below give T cell receptor beta chains drawn from one sample of a study of CXCR3-negative and CXCR3-positive naive CD8 T cells. TCRdb processed the 5' RACE reads again and assigns one entry to each CDR3 protein, with no DNA. The sample has over 55,000 distinct CDR3 sequences. Sequencing input: memory CD8+ T cells from blood. The receptors come from a human donor in good health. Some clones in this sample may be carry-over from other donors' samples. CDR3s include the opening cysteine and the closing phenylalanine or tryptophan. The order of the fields is V gene, CDR3 length, J gene, CDR3 protein.

v_gene: TRBV7-3; len: 16; j_gene: TRBJ2-4; CDR3aa: CASSLSGGTAKNIQYF
v_gene: TRBV12-3/TRBV12-4; len: 11; j_gene: TRBJ2-7; CDR3aa: CASSHGVEQYF
v_gene: TRBV7-9; len: 16; j_gene: TRBJ1-2; CDR3aa: CASSSLSGQKLYGYTF
v_gene: TRBV28; len: 13; j_gene: TRBJ2-7; CDR3aa: CASSIRDIYEQYF
v_gene: TRBV19; len: 12; j_gene: TRBJ1-1; CDR3aa: CASSIRDTEAFF
v_gene: TRBV7-2; len: 13; j_gene: TRBJ1-1; CDR3aa: CASTRRSWTEAFF
v_gene: TRBV15; len: 16; j_gene: TRBJ2-1; CDR3aa: CATSRDAGLAENEQFF
v_gene: TRBV10-2; len: 12; j_gene: TRBJ2-7; CDR3aa: CASSGRAYEQYF
v_gene: TRBV7-2; len: 15; j_gene: TRBJ1-1; CDR3aa: CASSLGQAVNTEAFF
v_gene: TRBV7-8; len: 17; j_gene: TRBJ2-1; CDR3aa: CASSLVPPARSYNEQFF
v_gene: TRBV11-3; len: 15; j_gene: TRBJ2-7; CDR3aa: CASSPPTGYDNEQYF
v_gene: TRBV20-1; len: 13; j_gene: TRBJ2-1; CDR3aa: CSARVSEYNEQFF
v_gene: TRBV20-1; len: 15; j_gene: TRBJ2-2; CDR3aa: CSASERGLNTGELFF
v_gene: TRBV12-3/TRBV12-4; len: 19; j_gene: TRBJ2-6; CDR3aa: CASSFAREQFESGANVLTF
v_gene: TRBV7-9; len: 16; j_gene: TRBJ1-1; CDR3aa: CASRPPGGTPGTEAFF
v_gene: TRBV4-1; len: 16; j_gene: TRBJ2-1; CDR3aa: CATMNEEGQGGNEQFF
v_gene: TRBV7-9; len: 15; j_gene: TRBJ2-5; CDR3aa: CASSPRTSEAETQYF
v_gene: TRBV3-1; len: 11; j_gene: TRBJ2-7; CDR3aa: CASSPPYEQYF
v_gene: TRBV4-3; len: 12; j_gene: TRBJ1-6; CDR3aa: CASSQGQGPLHF
v_gene: TRBV9; len: 13; j_gene: TRBJ1-1; CDR3aa: CASSAWGNTEAFF
v_gene: TRBV28; len: 17; j_gene: TRBJ2-1; CDR3aa: CASSFQTGPYSYNEQFF
v_gene: TRBV29-1; len: 12; j_gene: TRBJ2-7; CDR3aa: CSVQTASYEQYF
v_gene: TRBV14; len: 14; j_gene: TRBJ2-7; CDR3aa: CASSLDSSSYEQYF
v_gene: TRBV29-1; len: 15; j_gene: TRBJ1-5; CDR3aa: CSVEEVAGGNQPQHF
v_gene: TRBV28; len: 11; j_gene: TRBJ2-1; CDR3aa: CASSDYNEQFF
v_gene: TRBV20-1; len: 17; j_gene: TRBJ2-1; CDR3aa: CSAREDFALGPDTEQFF
v_gene: TRBV29-1; len: 13; j_gene: TRBJ2-7; CDR3aa: CSVRLESSYEQYF
v_gene: TRBV4-3; len: 17; j_gene: TRBJ2-7; CDR3aa: CASSRALPGQGTHEQYF
v_gene: TRBV12-2; len: 16; j_gene: TRBJ2-7; CDR3aa: CASRSTCIPRRREQYF
v_gene: TRBV7-8; len: 14; j_gene: TRBJ2-7; CDR3aa: CASSFLAGDYEQYF
v_gene: TRBV20-1; len: 17; j_gene: TRBJ2-1; CDR3aa: CSAREASGGRTHNEQFF
v_gene: TRBV4-1; len: 13; j_gene: TRBJ2-4; CDR3aa: CASSGNLENIQYF
v_gene: TRBV28; len: 15; j_gene: TRBJ2-4; CDR3aa: CASSGQGAMWHIQYF
v_gene: TRBV14; len: 13; j_gene: TRBJ2-7; CDR3aa: CASSTRTGYEQYF
v_gene: TRBV29-1; len: 12; j_gene: TRBJ2-1; CDR3aa: CSVQDLTNEQFF
v_gene: TRBV10-3; len: 15; j_gene: TRBJ2-6; CDR3aa: CAISDWGAGANVLTF
v_gene: TRBV4-1; len: 16; j_gene: TRBJ1-5; CDR3aa: CASSQGLDGINQPQHF
v_gene: TRBV10-3; len: 18; j_gene: TRBJ2-5; CDR3aa: CAISEGGDRSSLGETQYF
v_gene: TRBV20-1; len: 13; j_gene: TRBJ2-5; CDR3aa: CSAPGWGKETQYF
v_gene: TRBV4-1; len: 15; j_gene: TRBJ2-2; CDR3aa: CASSQDRAEAGELFF
v_gene: TRBV6-1; len: 15; j_gene: TRBJ2-7; CDR3aa: CASSVLDEGDYEQYF
v_gene: TRBV6-5; len: 19; j_gene: TRBJ2-5; CDR3aa: CASSYSVLTSGGKEETQYF
v_gene: TRBV4-3; len: 17; j_gene: TRBJ2-3; CDR3aa: CASSQDPGGGGADTQYF
v_gene: TRBV19; len: 15; j_gene: TRBJ1-1; CDR3aa: CASSTRGRGRTEAFF
v_gene: TRBV6-2/TRBV6-3; len: 14; j_gene: TRBJ1-1; CDR3aa: CASSPGALNTEAFF
v_gene: TRBV6-2/TRBV6-3; len: 13; j_gene: TRBJ2-7; CDR3aa: CASGDGSTYEQYF
v_gene: TRBV29-1; len: 15; j_gene: TRBJ2-7; CDR3aa: CSVEPLTSQSYEQYF
v_gene: TRBV5-1; len: 12; j_gene: TRBJ2-1; CDR3aa: CASALTDNEQFF
v_gene: TRBV25-1; len: 16; j_gene: TRBJ2-3; CDR3aa: CASSDPRTLGTDTQYF
v_gene: TRBV2; len: 14; j_gene: TRBJ2-1; CDR3aa: CAILGLSSYNEQFF
v_gene: TRBV4-1; len: 15; j_gene: TRBJ1-1; CDR3aa: CASSQYQGSDTEAFF
v_gene: TRBV7-9; len: 15; j_gene: TRBJ2-6; CDR3aa: CASSSDGPGANVLTF
v_gene: TRBV4-2; len: 17; j_gene: TRBJ2-5; CDR3aa: CASSQVREGARQETQYF
v_gene: TRBV7-2; len: 15; j_gene: TRBJ2-7; CDR3aa: CASSPGQTGFYEQYF
v_gene: TRBV11-3; len: 14; j_gene: TRBJ2-7; CDR3aa: CASSFFGGPYEQYF